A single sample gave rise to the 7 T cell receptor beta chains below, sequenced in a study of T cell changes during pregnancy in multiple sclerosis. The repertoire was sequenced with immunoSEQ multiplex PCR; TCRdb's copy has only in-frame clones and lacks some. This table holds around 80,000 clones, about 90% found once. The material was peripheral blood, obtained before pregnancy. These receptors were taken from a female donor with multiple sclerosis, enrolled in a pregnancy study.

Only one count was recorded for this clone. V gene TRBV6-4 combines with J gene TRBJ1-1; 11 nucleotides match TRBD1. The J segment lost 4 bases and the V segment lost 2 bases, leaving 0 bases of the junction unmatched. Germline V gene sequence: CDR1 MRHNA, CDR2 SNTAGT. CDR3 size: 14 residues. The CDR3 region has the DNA TGTGCCAGCAGTGACGGGACAGGGGGCACTGAAGCTTTCTTT. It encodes CASSDGTGGTEAFF.

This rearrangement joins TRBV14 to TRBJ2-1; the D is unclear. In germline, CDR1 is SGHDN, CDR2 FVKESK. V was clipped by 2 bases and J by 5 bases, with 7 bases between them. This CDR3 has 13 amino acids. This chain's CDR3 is CASSQYLHNEQFF. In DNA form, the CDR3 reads TGTGCCAGCAGCCAATACCTACACAATGAGCAGTTCTTC.

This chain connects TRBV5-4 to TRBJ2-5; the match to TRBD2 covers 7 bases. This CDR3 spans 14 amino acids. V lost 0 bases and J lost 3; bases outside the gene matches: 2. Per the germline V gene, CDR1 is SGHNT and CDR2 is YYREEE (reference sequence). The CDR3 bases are TGTGCCAGCAGCTTGGAGAGCGGGAAAGAGACCCAGTACTTC. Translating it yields CASSLESGKETQYF.

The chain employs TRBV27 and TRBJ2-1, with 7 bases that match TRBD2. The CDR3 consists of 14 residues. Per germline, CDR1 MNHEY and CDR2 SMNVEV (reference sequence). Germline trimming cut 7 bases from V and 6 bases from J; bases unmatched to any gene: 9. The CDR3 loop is CASIWEGCCNEQFF. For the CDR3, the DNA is TGTGCCAGCATCTGGGAGGGCTGTTGCAATGAGCAGTTCTTC.

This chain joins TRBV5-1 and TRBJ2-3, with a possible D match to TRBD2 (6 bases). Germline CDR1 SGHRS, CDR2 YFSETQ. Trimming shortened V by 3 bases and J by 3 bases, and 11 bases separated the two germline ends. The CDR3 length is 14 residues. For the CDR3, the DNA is TGCGCCAGCAGCTCCGGGACTCATACAGATACGCAGTATTTT. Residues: CASSSGTHTDTQYF.

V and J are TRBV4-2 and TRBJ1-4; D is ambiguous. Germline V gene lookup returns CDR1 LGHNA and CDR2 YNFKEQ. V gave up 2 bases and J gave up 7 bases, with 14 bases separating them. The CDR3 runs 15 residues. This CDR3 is CASSQLLGVIEKLFF. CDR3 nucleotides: TGTGCCAGCAGCCAATTACTCGGGGTTATTGAAAAACTGTTTTTT.

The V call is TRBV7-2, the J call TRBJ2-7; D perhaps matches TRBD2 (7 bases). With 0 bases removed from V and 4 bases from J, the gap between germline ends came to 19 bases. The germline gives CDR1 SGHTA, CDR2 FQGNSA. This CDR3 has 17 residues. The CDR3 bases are TGTGCCAGCAGCTTAGCCGGGGGGCAGCCAAGGGTTTACGAGCAGTACTTC. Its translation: CASSLAGGQPRVYEQYF.